A single T cell receptor beta chain is shown here with its context. Its antigen is undetermined. The CDR3 is 15 residues long. Trimming left V 0 bases short and J 3 bases short, with 12 bases between. Looked up from germline, CDR1 is SEHNR and CDR2 is FQNEAQ (reference sequence). This sample was taken from a study of OX40 agonist ivuxolimab in advanced cancers. Study-level background: Patients received ivuxolimab, an intravenous treatment, every 2 weeks at 0.01 to 10 mg/kg. Recorded diagnoses for dose-escalation patients were hepatocellular carcinoma, melanoma, renal cell or head and neck cancer.

The protocol was immunoSEQ multiplex PCR, while the TCRdb copy is restricted to in-frame clones and leaves out a portion. The data contain 55,000 to 70,000 clones, about 93% of them singletons. The study's findings and limits: With doses of 0.1-3.0 mg/kg, partial responders showed among the lowest clonal expansion. On average, CD8+ T cells showed a greater number of expanded clones than CD4+.

The chain links TRBV7-9 to TRBJ2-7; tentatively, D is TRBD2 (7 bases). The TCR originated in an adult with an advanced solid tumor such as melanoma, head and neck, liver or kidney cancer. The source was CD4+ or CD8+ T cells sorted from blood, collected in a trial of the OX40 agonist ivuxolimab. The CDR3 loop is CASSLAQGGGYEQYF. Here the CDR3 DNA reads TGTGCCAGCAGCTTAGCGCAGGGAGGGGGCTACGAGCAGTACTTC.